The clone carrying this T cell receptor beta chain was observed once. Profiled with immunoSEQ multiplex PCR; TCRdb holds only in-frame clones, not every one. Of roughly 29,000 clones in the sample, 90% to 95% are singletons; the top ten hold approximately 0.17%. This CDR3 has 16 amino acids. Trimming pared 1 base from V and 2 bases from J, leaving 14 bases between. CDR1 and CDR2 from the germline V gene are MNHEY and SMNVEV (reference sequence). This sample is drawn from a study of regulatory and conventional T cells in RAG deficiency. Blood CD4+ CD25-low CD127-high conventional T cells supplied the genomic DNA template. This same sample was also part of a study on regulatory T cells. In that study: Amplification used 52 TRBV primers and 13 TRBJ primers.

The clonotype was recovered from a human donor in good health. The chain combines TRBV27 with TRBJ1-2; possible D gene TRBD1, 5 bases. Sequenced: CD25- CD4+ T cells sorted from blood. The CDR3 DNA follows: TGTGCCAGCAGTTTATGGGGCGGGGGGAGGAACTATGGCTACACCTTC. It codes for CASSLWGGGRNYGYTF.